This T cell receptor beta chain was captured in a study of blood T cell repertoires in COVID-19. Study-wide context: Some COVID-19 samples were acute and others convalescent; all came from the United States, Italy and Spain. From T cells, B-cell-depleted T cells, or PBMCs came the material, which was cDNA or gDNA.

The CDR3 spans 17 residues. The ends lost 5 bases at V and 2 bases at J; junction bases unmatched: 12. Germline values: CDR1 LGHNT, CDR2 FRNRAP. How the authors handled the data: Estimated nucleated cell counts came from reference gene primer amplification. This table comes from immunoSEQ multiplex PCR, and its TCRdb copy is limited to in-frame clones, with some not included. The V and J calls and clone size are taken from that table; D and trimming were inferred from the DNA. The table shows tens of thousands of clones, with around 86% occurring only once. The V call is TRBV12-5, the J call TRBJ1-5, with 7 positions matching TRBD1. This receptor was obtained from a man aged 55 to 70 with acute or convalescent COVID-19. The sample taken for sequencing was peripheral blood. The CDR3 DNA is TGTGCTAGTGGTGCTAAGACAGGGTCCGAGGGCAATCAGCCCCAGCATTTT. Protein product: CASGAKTGSEGNQPQHF.